Presented here are 6 T cell receptor beta chains from one specimen sequenced in a study of T-cell memory formation after mild COVID-19. TCRdb re-called the 5' RACE reads with MiXCR, one entry per CDR3 protein. This table holds some 65,000 distinct CDR3 sequences, approximately 16% found once. Sequencing was performed on PBMCs or a T cell subset sorted from them (not recorded which). These receptors were obtained from an adult woman who had mild COVID-19 (a few samples of this study predate the infection). Cell type and time point are not known.

This clonotype was observed a handful of times. The chain recombines TRBV7-8 with TRBJ2-1; 12 bases agree with TRBD2. With V trimmed by 5 bases and J by 7 bases, 12 bases remained unmatched. Germline V gene lookup returns CDR1 SGHVS and CDR2 FQNEAQ. The CDR3 consists of 17 residues. The DNA of the CDR3 is TGTGCCAGCAGCCCCCGGCCGGGACTAGCGGGTCAAAATGAGCAGTTCTTC. This encodes CASSPRPGLAGQNEQFF.

The chain recombines TRBV12-3 or TRBV12-4 with TRBJ2-5; TRBD2 aligns across 9 bases. This CDR3 has 20 residues. The ends lost 0 bases at V and 0 bases at J; junction bases unmatched: 14. CDR3 sequence (DNA): TGTGCCAGCAGTTTAGCGTCAGAGACTAGCGGAGGAAGGTACCAAGAGACCCAGTACTTC. Its translation: CASSLASETSGGRYQETQYF.

This clonotype was seen a handful of times. The chain is built from TRBV6-4 and TRBJ2-1; TRBD1 matches at 10 bases. The CDR3 runs to 14 residues. Germline CDR1 and CDR2: MRHNA and SNTAGT. The ends lost 6 bases at V and 7 bases at J; junction bases unmatched: 6. The CDR3 spells CASREGTGANEQFF. The CDR3 nucleotides read TGTGCCAGCAGAGAAGGGACAGGGGCGAATGAGCAGTTCTTC.

The rearrangement joins TRBV12-3 or TRBV12-4 to TRBJ2-7; D is unresolved. The V end lost 6 bases, the J end lost 3 bases, and 18 bases lay between the germline ends. The CDR3 loop spans 15 amino acids. This chain's CDR3 is CASSPAFVVNYEQYF. As DNA, the CDR3 is TGTGCCAGCAGCCCGGCGTTTGTGGTAAACTACGAGCAGTACTTC.

In its sample, this clonotype was seen a few times. The chain uses TRBV12-3 or TRBV12-4 and TRBJ1-5, with a possible D match to TRBD1 (5 bases). This CDR3 is built from 15 residues. Trimming took off 1 base at V and 3 bases at J, with 10 bases between the two ends. CDR3 in amino acids: CASSLVGTVNQPQHF. DNA of the CDR3: TGTGCCAGCAGTTTAGTAGGGACGGTCAATCAGCCCCAGCATTTT.

The chain combines TRBV2 with TRBJ2-7; D uncertain. Germline loops: CDR1 SNHLY, CDR2 FYNNEI. This CDR3 is built from 11 residues. The ends were cut back, 0 bases at V and 3 bases at J, with 0 bases in the middle. CDR3 bases: TGTGCCAGCAGTGAAGCCTACGAGCAGTACTTC. Its protein product is CASSEAYEQYF.